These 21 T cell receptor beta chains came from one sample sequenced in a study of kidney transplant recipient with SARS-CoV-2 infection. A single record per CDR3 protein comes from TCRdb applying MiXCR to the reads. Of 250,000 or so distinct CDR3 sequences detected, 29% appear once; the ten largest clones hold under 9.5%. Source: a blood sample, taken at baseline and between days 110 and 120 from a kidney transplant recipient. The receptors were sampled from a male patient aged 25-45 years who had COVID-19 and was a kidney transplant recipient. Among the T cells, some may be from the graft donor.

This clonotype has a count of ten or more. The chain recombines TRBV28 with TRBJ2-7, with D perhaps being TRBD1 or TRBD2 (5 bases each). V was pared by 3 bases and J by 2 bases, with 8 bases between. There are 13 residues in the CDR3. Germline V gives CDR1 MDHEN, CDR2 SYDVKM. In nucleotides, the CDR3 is TGTGCCAGCAGTTTCGGGGACCCCTACGAGCAGTACTTC. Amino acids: CASSFGDPYEQYF.

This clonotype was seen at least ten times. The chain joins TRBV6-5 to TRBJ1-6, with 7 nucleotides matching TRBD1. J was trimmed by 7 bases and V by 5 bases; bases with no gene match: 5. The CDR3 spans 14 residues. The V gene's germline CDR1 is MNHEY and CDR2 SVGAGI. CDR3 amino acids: CASSKWDRNSPLHF. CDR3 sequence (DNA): TGTGCCAGCAGTAAGTGGGACAGAAATTCACCCCTCCACTTT.

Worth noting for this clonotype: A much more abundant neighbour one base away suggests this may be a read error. The DNA of the CDR3 is TGTGCCAACAGTGACTTAGGCGGGAGGGCCCCCACAGATACGCAGTATTTT. Protein product: CANSDLGGRAPTDTQYF. The chain has TRBV28 and TRBJ2-3, with 9 bases lining up with TRBD2. CDR1 is MDHEN, CDR2 SYDVKM, per germline. The CDR3 runs 17 residues.

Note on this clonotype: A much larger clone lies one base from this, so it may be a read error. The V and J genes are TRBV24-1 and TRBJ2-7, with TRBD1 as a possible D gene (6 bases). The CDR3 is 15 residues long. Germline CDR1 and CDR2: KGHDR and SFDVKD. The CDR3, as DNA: TGTGCCACCGGTGATCCCTCAGGGGTGTCCGACGAGCAGTACTTC. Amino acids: CATGDPSGVSDEQYF.

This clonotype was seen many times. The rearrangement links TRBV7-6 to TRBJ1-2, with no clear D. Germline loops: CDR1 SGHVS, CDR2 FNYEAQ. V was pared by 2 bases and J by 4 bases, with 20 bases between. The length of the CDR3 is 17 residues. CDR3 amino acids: CASSLTRESRKTYGYTF. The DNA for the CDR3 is TGTGCCAGCAGCTTAACCCGTGAATCTCGAAAGACCTATGGCTACACCTTC.

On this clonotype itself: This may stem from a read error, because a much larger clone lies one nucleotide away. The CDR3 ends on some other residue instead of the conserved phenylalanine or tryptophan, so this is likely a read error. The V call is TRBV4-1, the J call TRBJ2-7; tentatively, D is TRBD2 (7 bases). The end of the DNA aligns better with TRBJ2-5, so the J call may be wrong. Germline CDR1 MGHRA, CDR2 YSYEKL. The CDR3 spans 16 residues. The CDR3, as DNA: TGCGCCAGCAGCCAAGGAGGGGCGGGGGCGGAAGAGACCCAGTACATC. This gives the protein CASSQGGAGAEETQYI.

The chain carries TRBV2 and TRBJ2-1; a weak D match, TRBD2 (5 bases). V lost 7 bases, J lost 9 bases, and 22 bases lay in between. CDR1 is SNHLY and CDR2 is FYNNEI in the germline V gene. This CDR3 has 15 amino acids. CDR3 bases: TGTGCCAGCAACCCCGGGGTAGTGGGGAAAGTTGAGCAGTTCTTC. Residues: CASNPGVVGKVEQFF.

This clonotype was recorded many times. The CDR3 DNA reads TGTGCCAGCAGTTTAGTCTCCCCAGGGGAGCTGTTTTTT. This gives the protein CASSLVSPGELFF. The chain joins TRBV28 to TRBJ2-2; no clear D. The V gene's germline CDR1 is MDHEN and CDR2 SYDVKM. CDR3 length: 13 amino acids. Trimming took 2 bases from V and 8 from J, leaving 9 bases between them. Full variable domain (rest looked up from reference TRBV28 and TRBJ2-2): DVKVTQSSRYLVKRTGEKVFLECVQDMDHENMFWYRQDPGLGLRLIYFSYDVKMKEKGDIPEGYSVSREKKERFSLILESASTNQTSMYLCASSLVSPGELFFGEGSRLTVL.

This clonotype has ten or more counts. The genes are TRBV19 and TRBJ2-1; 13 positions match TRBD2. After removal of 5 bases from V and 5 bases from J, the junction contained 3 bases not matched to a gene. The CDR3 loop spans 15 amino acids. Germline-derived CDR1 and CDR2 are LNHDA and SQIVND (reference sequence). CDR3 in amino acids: CASSALAGGNNEQFF. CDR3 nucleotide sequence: TGTGCCAGTAGTGCACTAGCGGGAGGGAACAATGAGCAGTTCTTC.

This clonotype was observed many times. CDR3 residues: CASSGFHTAGKTYGYTF. In DNA, the CDR3 is TGTGCCAGCAGTGGTTTTCACACAGCAGGAAAGACCTATGGCTACACCTTC. The chain joins TRBV12-3 or TRBV12-4 to TRBJ1-2; D uncertain. V was shortened by 5 bases and J by 4 bases, with 23 bases between the two germline ends. The CDR3 is made up of 17 amino acids.

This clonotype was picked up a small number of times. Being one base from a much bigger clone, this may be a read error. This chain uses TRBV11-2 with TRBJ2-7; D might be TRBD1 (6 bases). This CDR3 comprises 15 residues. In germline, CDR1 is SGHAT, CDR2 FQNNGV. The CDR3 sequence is CAGSLEQGLPYEQYF. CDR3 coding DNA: TGTGCCGGCAGCTTGGAACAGGGATTACCCTACGAGCAGTACTTC.

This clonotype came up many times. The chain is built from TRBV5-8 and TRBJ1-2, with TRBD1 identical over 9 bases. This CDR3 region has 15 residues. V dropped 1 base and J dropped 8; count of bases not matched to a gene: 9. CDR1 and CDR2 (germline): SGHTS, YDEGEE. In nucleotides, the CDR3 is TGTGCCAGCAGCTTGAGCATGAGGACAGGGGACGGCTACACCTTC. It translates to CASSLSMRTGDGYTF.

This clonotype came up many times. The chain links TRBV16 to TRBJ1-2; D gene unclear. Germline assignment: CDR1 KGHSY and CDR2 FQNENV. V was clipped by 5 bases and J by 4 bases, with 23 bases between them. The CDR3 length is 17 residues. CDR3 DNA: TGTGCCAGCAGCATGGATCTGGTCGTTAGAAAGACCTATGGCTACACCTTC. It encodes CASSMDLVVRKTYGYTF.

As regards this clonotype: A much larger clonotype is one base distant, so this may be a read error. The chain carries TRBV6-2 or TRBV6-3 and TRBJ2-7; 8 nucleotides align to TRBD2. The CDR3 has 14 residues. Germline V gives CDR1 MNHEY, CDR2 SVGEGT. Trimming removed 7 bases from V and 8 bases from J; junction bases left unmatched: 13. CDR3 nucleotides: TGTGCCAGCACCGAAAGCGGGAGTGTGTACAAGCAGTACTTC. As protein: CASTESGSVYKQYF.

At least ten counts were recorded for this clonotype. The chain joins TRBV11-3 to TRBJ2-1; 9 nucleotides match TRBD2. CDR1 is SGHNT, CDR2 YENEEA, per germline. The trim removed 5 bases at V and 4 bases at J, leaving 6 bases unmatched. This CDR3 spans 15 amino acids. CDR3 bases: TGTGCCAGCAGCCCCTTAGCGGGGGTATACAATGAGCAGTTCTTC. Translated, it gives CASSPLAGVYNEQFF.

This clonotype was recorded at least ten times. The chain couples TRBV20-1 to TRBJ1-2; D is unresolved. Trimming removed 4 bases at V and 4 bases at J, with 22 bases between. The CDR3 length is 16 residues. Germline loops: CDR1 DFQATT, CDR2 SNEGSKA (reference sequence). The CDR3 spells CSATDSLFRKTYGYTF. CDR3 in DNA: TGCAGTGCTACAGATTCGCTGTTTCGAAAGACCTATGGCTACACCTTC.

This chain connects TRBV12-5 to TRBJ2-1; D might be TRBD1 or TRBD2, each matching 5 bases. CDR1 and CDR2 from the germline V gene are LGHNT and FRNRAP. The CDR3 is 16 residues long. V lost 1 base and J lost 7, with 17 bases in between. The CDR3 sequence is CASGLAPGAGRNEQFF. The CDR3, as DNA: TGTGCTAGTGGTTTGGCCCCCGGGGCAGGTCGTAATGAGCAGTTCTTC.

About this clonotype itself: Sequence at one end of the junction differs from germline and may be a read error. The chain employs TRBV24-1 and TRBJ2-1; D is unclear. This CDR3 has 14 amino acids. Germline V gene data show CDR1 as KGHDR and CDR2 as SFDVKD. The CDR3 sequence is CATSDLVRNNEQLF. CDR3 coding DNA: TGTGCCACCAGTGACTTGGTCCGGAACAATGAGCAGCTCTTC.

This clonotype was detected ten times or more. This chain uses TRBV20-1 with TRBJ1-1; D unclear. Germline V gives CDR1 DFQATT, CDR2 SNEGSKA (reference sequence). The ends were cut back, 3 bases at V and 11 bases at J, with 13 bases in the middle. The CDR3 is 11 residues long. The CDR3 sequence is CSASIPGPAFF. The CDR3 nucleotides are TGCAGTGCTAGTATCCCAGGACCTGCTTTCTTT.

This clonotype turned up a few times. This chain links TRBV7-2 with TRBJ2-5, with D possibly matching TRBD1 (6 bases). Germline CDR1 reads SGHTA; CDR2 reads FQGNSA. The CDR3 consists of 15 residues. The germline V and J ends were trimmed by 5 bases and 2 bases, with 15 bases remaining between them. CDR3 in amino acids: CASSHKRGGQETQYF. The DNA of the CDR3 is TGTGCCAGCAGCCACAAGAGAGGGGGTCAAGAGACCCAGTACTTC.

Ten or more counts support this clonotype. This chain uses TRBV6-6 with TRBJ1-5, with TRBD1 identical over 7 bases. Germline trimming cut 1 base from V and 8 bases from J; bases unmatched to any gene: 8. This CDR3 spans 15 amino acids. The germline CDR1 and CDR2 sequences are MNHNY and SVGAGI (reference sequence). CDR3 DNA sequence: TGTGCCAGCAGTTACTACAGGGGCCGGCCAGAGCCCCAGCATTTT. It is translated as CASSYYRGRPEPQHF.